These 8 T cell receptor beta chains were all obtained from the same sample, sequenced in a study of T cell responses to AZD1222 COVID-19 vaccine. Sequencing used immunoSEQ multiplex PCR; TCRdb keeps in-frame clones, though not all of them. The table shows 65,000 to 95,000 clones, with roughly 85% occurring only once. Sequences were derived from peripheral blood, sampled 28 days after the second AZD1222 dose. Receptors were obtained from an adult who received the AZD1222 COVID-19 vaccine.

A single count supports this clone. The chain employs TRBV7-8 and TRBJ2-3; D perhaps matches TRBD1 (6 bases). Germline V gene sequence: CDR1 SGHVS, CDR2 FQNEAQ. V was pared by 5 bases and J by 2 bases, with 17 bases between. CDR3 length: 16 amino acids. This CDR3 reads CASSAETGIFTDTQYF. In nucleotides, the CDR3 is TGTGCCAGCAGCGCGGAGACAGGAATATTCACAGATACGCAGTATTTT.

This chain links TRBV5-5 with TRBJ1-4, with a tentative D call TRBD1 (6 bases). The V gene's germline CDR1 is SGHKS and CDR2 YYEKEE (reference sequence). Trimming removed 2 bases at V and 6 bases at J, with 17 bases between. The CDR3 has 16 residues. In DNA, the CDR3 is TGTGCCAGCAGCTTCCGGGGGACATTGCGGGATGAAAAACTGTTTTTT. Protein product: CASSFRGTLRDEKLFF. Supplemented by reference TRBV5-5 and TRBJ1-4, the full variable domain reads DAGVTQSPTHLIKTRGQQVTLRCSPISGHKSVSWYQQVLGQGPQFIFQYYEKEERGRGNFPDRFSARQFPNYSSELNVNALLLGDSALYLCASSFRGTLRDEKLFFGSGTQLSVL.

The chain recombines TRBV28 with TRBJ1-3; D is uncertain. Germline loops: CDR1 MDHEN, CDR2 SYDVKM. The CDR3 has 15 amino acids. Between the trimmed V and J ends, which lost 0 bases and 0 bases, there was a span of 6 bases. As DNA, the CDR3 is TGTGCCAGCAGTTTATGGGGTAACTCTGGAAACACCATATATTTT. Amino acids: CASSLWGNSGNTIYF.

V is TRBV19 and J is TRBJ2-2, with a tentative D call TRBD2 (7 bases). Germline CDR1 and CDR2: LNHDA and SQIVND (reference sequence). The CDR3 extends over 16 amino acids. V was pared by 8 bases and J by 2 bases, with 18 bases between. Here the CDR3 reads CASQVGGAHNTGELFF. The CDR3 DNA reads TGTGCCAGTCAAGTTGGGGGGGCCCATAACACCGGGGAGCTGTTTTTT.

The rearrangement links TRBV27 to TRBJ2-5, with D unclear. The V end was cut by 6 bases, the J end by 2 bases, with 10 bases between. Germline V gives CDR1 MNHEY, CDR2 SMNVEV (reference sequence). The CDR3 spans 13 residues. The CDR3 protein is CASRLIGQETQYF. The CDR3 DNA is TGTGCCAGCAGGCTTATCGGGCAAGAGACCCAGTACTTC.

This sequence joins TRBV24-1 and TRBJ2-3, with D perhaps matching TRBD1 or TRBD2 (5 bases each). V was pared by 5 bases and J by 2 bases, with 7 bases between. This CDR3 spans 13 amino acids. The germline gives CDR1 KGHDR, CDR2 SFDVKD. The CDR3 sequence is CATSVGVTDTQYF. The DNA for the CDR3 is TGTGCCACCAGTGTGGGGGTCACAGATACGCAGTATTTT.

V is TRBV5-4 and J is TRBJ2-1, with D possibly being TRBD2 (5 bases). Germline lookup yields CDR1 SGHNT and CDR2 YYREEE (reference sequence). V was clipped by 0 bases and J by 6 bases, with 13 bases between them. CDR3 length: 15 amino acids. This chain's CDR3 is CASSLGGMVPNEQFF. CDR3 DNA sequence: TGTGCCAGCAGCTTGGGAGGGATGGTCCCCAATGAGCAGTTCTTC.

The CDR3 reads CASSSGPTNTEAFF. For the CDR3, the DNA is TGCGCCAGCAGCTCGGGACCCACGAACACTGAAGCTTTCTTT. The chain uses TRBV5-1 and TRBJ1-1, with D perhaps matching TRBD1 (5 bases). This CDR3 comprises 14 residues. V lost 3 bases to trimming and J lost 1 base, with 10 bases between them. In germline, CDR1 is SGHRS, CDR2 YFSETQ. Drawing the rest from reference TRBV5-1 and TRBJ1-1, the complete variable domain is KAGVTQTPRYLIKTRGQQVTLSCSPISGHRSVSWYQQTPGQGLQFLFEYFSETQRNKGNFPGRFSGRQFSNSRSEMNVSTLELGDSALYLCASSSGPTNTEAFFGQGTRLTVV.